A selection of T cell receptor beta chains follows, all from one sample in a study of T cell responses to AZD1222 COVID-19 vaccine. The method was immunoSEQ multiplex PCR; TCRdb's version includes in-frame clones alone and lacks a portion of them. The sample contains 180,000 or so clones, 85% to 95% of which appear only once. The starting material was peripheral blood, obtained on day 0 of AZD1222 vaccination. The source is an adult in good health. The CDR3 runs from the conserved cysteine through the conserved F or W. The D gene is left open where the match is weak. Where a row states a size, it is once, few, many or the class of an expanded clone; other rows omit it.

abundance	v_gene	j_gene	len	d_gene	CDR3aa	CDR3nt
once	TRBV18	TRBJ1-4	15	.	CASSLLPATNEKLFF	TGTGCCAGCTCACTCCTCCCCGCAACTAATGAAAAACTGTTTTTT
.	TRBV19	TRBJ2-1	17	.	CASNPSPRGGRGDEQFF	TGTGCCAGTAACCCTTCCCCCAGGGGCGGGAGAGGCGATGAGCAGTTCTTC
.	TRBV30	TRBJ2-7	17	.	CAWIPRRTDEPPYEQYF	TGTGCCTGGATCCCACGAAGGACGGACGAGCCCCCCTACGAGCAGTACTTC
.	TRBV27	TRBJ1-1	16	.	CASSLSPVTSHTEAFF	TGTGCCAGCAGTTTATCGCCGGTGACATCGCACACTGAAGCTTTCTTT
.	TRBV5-1	TRBJ2-1	15	.	CASGVTYTTYNEQFF	TGCGCCAGCGGGGTAACTTACACGACCTACAATGAGCAGTTCTTC
.	TRBV7-2	TRBJ2-3	11	.	CASSLVDTQYF	TGTGCCAGCAGCTTAGTTGATACGCAGTATTTT
.	TRBV19	TRBJ2-1	18	TRBD2	CASSLPGLAGGPNNEQFF	TGTGCCAGTAGTTTACCGGGACTAGCGGGAGGGCCCAACAATGAGCAGTTCTTC
.	TRBV13	TRBJ1-2	14	.	CASRARTSNYGYTF	TGTGCCAGCAGGGCGAGGACCTCTAACTATGGCTACACCTTC
.	TRBV20-1	TRBJ2-7	14	TRBD2	CSASRVAGFYEQYF	TGCAGTGCTAGTCGGGTAGCGGGCTTCTACGAGCAGTACTTC
.	TRBV4-1	TRBJ2-1	13	.	CASSHAGLDEQFF	TGCGCCAGCAGCCACGCAGGGTTGGATGAGCAGTTCTTC
.	TRBV30	TRBJ2-5	17	.	CAWRVYRDPKGSETQYF	TGTGCCTGGAGAGTCTACCGGGACCCAAAAGGGTCAGAGACCCAGTACTTC
.	TRBV4-1	TRBJ2-7	13	.	CASSHPGTYEQYF	TGCGCCAGCAGCCATCCAGGTACCTACGAGCAGTACTTC
.	TRBV25-1	TRBJ1-4	13	.	CASSRSGTGKLFF	TGTGCCAGCAGTAGATCCGGGACTGGGAAACTGTTTTTT
.	TRBV12-3/TRBV12-4	TRBJ2-7	13	.	CASSFGAGYEQYF	TGTGCCAGCAGTTTCGGGGCAGGCTACGAGCAGTACTTC
.	TRBV19	TRBJ1-2	16	TRBD1	CASSKSLGTGNYGYTF	TGTGCCAGTAGTAAGTCCCTCGGGACAGGGAACTATGGCTACACCTTC
.	TRBV7-2	TRBJ1-5	13	.	CASSSPGNQPQHF	TGTGCCAGCAGCTCCCCGGGGAATCAGCCCCAGCATTTT
.	TRBV30	TRBJ2-2	15	.	CAWSVGLSGAGELFF	TGTGCCTGGAGTGTAGGCCTTAGCGGAGCCGGGGAGCTGTTTTTT
.	TRBV15	TRBJ1-3	16	.	CATSGRTESSGNTIYF	TGTGCCACCAGCGGACGGACAGAGAGCTCTGGAAACACCATATATTTT
.	TRBV28	TRBJ1-1	14	TRBD1	CASSIQGARTEAFF	TGTGCCAGCAGTATACAGGGGGCAAGAACTGAAGCTTTCTTT
once	TRBV5-1	TRBJ2-1	15	TRBD2	CASSETSGTINEQFF	TGCGCCAGCAGCGAGACTAGCGGGACGATCAATGAGCAGTTCTTC
.	TRBV24-1	TRBJ1-1	15	.	CATSDSRQGNTEAFF	TGTGCCACCAGTGATTCGAGGCAGGGGAACACTGAAGCTTTCTTT
.	TRBV29-1	TRBJ2-1	14	.	CSVEKGGGRHEQFF	TGCAGCGTTGAAAAGGGGGGTGGGCGTCATGAGCAGTTCTTC
.	TRBV5-8	TRBJ2-5	13	.	CASSKNNKETQYF	TGTGCCAGCAGCAAAAACAATAAAGAGACCCAGTACTTC
.	TRBV4-1	TRBJ2-7	16	.	CASSQSGGTYSYEQYF	TGCGCCAGCAGCCAATCAGGTGGGACTTACTCCTACGAGCAGTACTTC
.	TRBV5-4	TRBJ1-2	14	.	CASSYLRVNYGYTF	TGTGCCAGCAGCTATCTCAGGGTAAACTATGGCTACACCTTC
.	TRBV6-5	TRBJ1-5	14	.	CASSLWGSNQPQHF	TGTGCCAGCAGTCTGTGGGGCAGCAATCAGCCCCAGCATTTT
.	TRBV12-3/TRBV12-4	TRBJ1-4	12	.	CASSPGGEKLFF	TGTGCCAGCAGTCCTGGGGGAGAAAAACTGTTTTTT
.	TRBV9	TRBJ1-1	15	.	CASSVFGDVNTEAFF	TGTGCCAGCAGCGTATTTGGAGATGTGAACACTGAAGCTTTCTTT
.	TRBV27	TRBJ1-5	16	TRBD1	CASSLMTGGRGQPQHF	TGTGCCAGCAGTTTAATGACAGGGGGCAGGGGGCAGCCCCAGCATTTT
.	TRBV4-1	TRBJ2-7	15	.	CASSQDPGSSYEQYF	TGCGCCAGCAGCCAAGACCCGGGAAGCTCCTACGAGCAGTACTTC
.	TRBV27	TRBJ2-1	13	.	CASSPRAYNEQFF	TGTGCCAGCAGCCCACGAGCGTACAATGAGCAGTTCTTC
once	TRBV6-5	TRBJ1-5	13	.	CASSLLTGQPQHF	TGTGCCAGCAGCCTTTTGACAGGCCAGCCCCAGCATTTT
.	TRBV28	TRBJ1-1	15	.	CASSSRTDRNTEAFF	TGTGCCAGCAGTTCCAGGACAGACAGGAACACTGAAGCTTTCTTT
once	TRBV30	TRBJ2-7	12	.	CAFIEDGYEQYF	TGTGCCTTTATAGAGGATGGCTACGAGCAGTACTTC
.	TRBV10-3	TRBJ2-1	11	.	CAIWSDNEQFF	TGTGCCATCTGGTCGGACAATGAGCAGTTCTTC
.	TRBV5-4	TRBJ2-7	18	TRBD2	CASSPGTSGRAGLYEQYF	TGTGCCAGCAGCCCCGGGACTAGCGGGAGGGCCGGTCTGTACGAGCAGTACTTC
.	TRBV3-1/TRBV3-2	TRBJ2-2	16	TRBD2	CASSQGLAGGHGELFF	TGTGCCAGCAGCCAAGGTTTAGCGGGGGGGCACGGGGAGCTGTTTTTT
.	TRBV12-3/TRBV12-4	TRBJ1-4	13	.	CASRRTGVEKLFF	TGTGCCAGCAGGAGGACCGGGGTTGAAAAACTGTTTTTT
.	TRBV5-4	TRBJ2-1	14	.	CASSLDLRSNEQFF	TGTGCCAGCAGCTTGGATCTCAGATCCAATGAGCAGTTCTTC